The clone carrying this T cell receptor (beta chain) appeared a few times. Its antigen is unidentified. This clone may be a read error of a much larger clone one base away. This specimen comes from a study of early T cells in non-severe SARS-CoV-2 infection. At the level of the study: It was bulk RNA from unsorted whole blood that was sequenced, and the chains were unpaired.

Unique molecular identifiers were attached to individual cDNA molecules. TCRdb independently ran MiXCR on the 5' RACE reads; one entry per CDR3 protein. The sample lists approximately 27,000 distinct CDR3 sequences, about 5.8% occurring once. The CDR3 covers 14 residues. Per the germline V gene, CDR1 is LNHDA and CDR2 is SQIVND (reference sequence). General study results and limits: Private and CD4 specificities were missed by VDJdb matching, skewed to anti-spike CD8.

The source material was whole blood. The sequence was collected from an adult who was a healthcare worker with PCR-confirmed SARS-CoV-2 infection or an uninfected control (not recorded which). V usage is TRBV19 and J usage is TRBJ2-3; the match to TRBD1 covers 7 bases. This CDR3 reads CAGSIGQDRDTQYF. The CDR3 DNA sequence: TGTGCCGGTAGTATCGGACAGGATCGGGATACGCAGTATTTT.